The subject of this entry is one T cell receptor (beta chain). As yet, its antigen is unknown. Germline lookup yields CDR1 SGHNT and CDR2 YYREEE (reference sequence). The V and J ends lost 4 bases and 6 bases, in that order; junction bases with no gene match: 14. This CDR3 has 17 amino acids. Measured with immunoSEQ multiplex PCR; TCRdb has only the in-frame clones, and not every one. The table lists about 110,000 clones, roughly 92% of them singletons. This specimen comes from a study of T cell repertoires and HLA-DP antigens. The sample consisted of CD4+ T cells from PBMCs. The receptor's source is a woman under 30 in good health and CMV-seronegative. The rearrangement joins TRBV5-4 to TRBJ2-5, with 11 nucleotides matching TRBD2. In nucleotides, the CDR3 is TGTGCCAGCAGCGTGGAGCTTAGCGGGAGGGCCGGAAAGACCCAGTACTTC. Translated, it gives CASSVELSGRAGKTQYF.